The clone carrying this T cell receptor (beta chain) occurred a few times. The CDR3 is made up of 15 amino acids. This specimen comes from a study of molecular identifiers for immune sequencing clone quantification. Both previously described methods and listed TCR primers were employed to make bulk TCR libraries. TCRdb reprocessed the PCR reads with MiXCR, giving one entry per CDR3 protein. The sample consists of 6,000 to 9,500 distinct CDR3 sequences, 35% of them appearing once. The sample was naive CD8+ T cells from blood, with Jurkat cell RNA spiked in. As for subset: FACS-sorted CD8+CD4-CCR7+CD45RA+ naive T cells. This TCR was sampled from a human donor in good health. Some libraries in this study had Jurkat cell RNA spiked in. The V gene is TRBV3-2, the J gene TRBJ1-5. TRBV3-2 is a listed pseudogene. CDR3 residues: CARRTWFYSNQPQHF. The CDR3 DNA follows: TGTGCCAGGAGGACTTGGTTCTATAGCAATCAGCCCCAGCATTTT.